This T cell receptor beta chain was sequenced for a study of liver allograft versus peripheral blood T cells. Study background: Blood and transplanted-liver T cell receptor repertoires from recipients were compared. General study findings and limits: Peripheral blood repertoires reportedly differed from the T cell receptor repertoires found inside liver allografts.

Each CDR3 protein gets one entry after TCRdb re-called the reads with MiXCR. Of some 10,000 distinct CDR3 sequences in the sample, under 20% were seen once. The CDR3 covers 15 residues. Germline loops: CDR1 SGHNT, CDR2 YYREEE (reference sequence). With 0 bases removed from V and 0 bases from J, the gap between germline ends came to 10 bases. At least ten counts were recorded for this clonotype. Its matching antigen is unknown. The chain carries TRBV5-4 and TRBJ2-7; D unresolved. The receptor was derived from a human patient who had a liver transplant. T cells may partly derive from the graft donor. CDR3 loop: CASSLESSSSYEQYF. In DNA form, the CDR3 reads TGTGCCAGCAGCTTGGAAAGTTCGAGCTCCTACGAGCAGTACTTC.